This TCR beta chain was recovered during a study of siplizumab effects on memory and regulatory T cells (dated by TCRdb to the late 2010s). Study-wide context: The study looked at the effect of siplizumab, an anti-CD2 antibody, on alloreactive T-cell subsets in allogeneic mixed lymphocyte reactions made from human PBMCs.

Overall results and qualifications from the work: Greater diversity appeared to be present in unstimulated naive T cells than in memory T cells, and a substantial contribution to the alloresponse seemed to be made by naive cells. Among mappable alloreactive CD4+ clones, an average Treg-derived fraction of over 60% was observed with siplizumab, compared with roughly 25% in control reactions. Roughly 80-96% of proliferating CD4+ or CD8+ clones could not be assigned a naive or memory phenotype. Siplizumab significantly lowered the cumulative frequency of alloreactive sequences that could be traced to unstimulated CD4+ memory T cells. The suppressive function of proliferating Tregs from siplizumab cultures was not functionally confirmed. Sequences below about 10^-5 frequency were poorly captured, so only a minor fraction of alloreactive clones could be mapped to unstimulated subsets.

As to this clone: The clone's antigen remains unknown. No base-level quality is on record; no much larger clone is a single base apart.

The library was produced with the immunoSEQ multiplex PCR assay. Roughly 10^5 TCR templates per sample were assayed on the deep sequencing platform. Genomic DNA extracted from sorted T cells was used for TCRbeta CDR3 sequencing. On the study's bioinformatics: The R programming language was used for clonal analysis of TCRbeta CDR3 data. Comparing unstimulated samples against CFSE-low samples taken after the reaction was how alloreactive CD4+ and CD8+ clones were defined. Regulatory or non-regulatory origin was assigned to alloreactive CD4+ clones by matching of sequences to sorted unstimulated Treg and non-Treg repertoires. The source is immuneACCESS, and TCRdb retained only in-frame sequences with V and J called. Part of the clones is not carried over; for the studies checked, unresolved V genes explain less than half of this, and the remainder is unexplained. V, J and clone size were drawn from that table, and D and trimming were deduced from the DNA. Here the sample has around 78,000 clones; more than 80% occur a single time. The ten most abundant clones make up approximately 30% of the sample.

Trimming removed 8 bases from V and 4 bases from J, leaving 16 bases between the germline ends. The CDR1 and CDR2 encoded by the germline V gene are MNHEY and SVGAGI. The CDR3 goes from the cysteine to the phenylalanine over 14 residues. Just the 42-base CDR3 DNA is kept, in frame starting at base 1. Sorted unstimulated T cells and proliferating T cells recovered from mixed lymphocyte reactions underwent TCRbeta CDR3 sequencing. Fresh whole blood from around 10 HLA-typed healthy donors was used as the source from which PBMCs were isolated. The sequence is built from TRBV6-5 and TRBJ2-3; the D gene is perhaps TRBD2, from 6 matching bases. The source is a human donor in good health. The specimen was CD8+ T cells sorted from blood. CDR3 loop: CASQRGMKADTQYF. The DNA sequence is TGTGCCAGCCAACGGGGGATGAAGGCAGATACGCAGTATTTT.